A selection of T cell receptor beta chains follows, all from one sample in a study of blood T cell repertoires in COVID-19. Some clones are missing from TCRdb's copy, which holds only in-frame ones; the method was immunoSEQ multiplex PCR. In the table there are nearly 95,000 clones, around 72% of which are singletons. Sequencing was done on a sample of peripheral blood. The source is a man between 65 and 85 years old with COVID-19, enrolled during active disease. The CDR3 runs from the conserved cysteine through the conserved F or W. A D gene is named only where the DNA matches it firmly. The size field is filled for only some rows; it gives once, few, many or a size class.

V gene: TRBV6-5
clone size: .
J gene: TRBJ1-2
D gene: .
CDR3 DNA: TGTGCCGCCCGGCTGGACCGGGGTGGCTACACCTTC
CDR3 protein: CAARLDRGGYTF

V gene: TRBV28
clone size: .
J gene: TRBJ1-5
D gene: TRBD1
CDR3 DNA: TGTGCCAGTAGACAGGGGAATCAGCCCCAGCATTTT
CDR3 protein: CASRQGNQPQHF

V gene: TRBV28
clone size: .
J gene: TRBJ2-5
D gene: .
CDR3 DNA: TGTGCCAGCAGTTCCGGGATGCAACAAGAGACCCAGTACTTC
CDR3 protein: CASSSGMQQETQYF

V gene: TRBV4-3
clone size: medium-sized
J gene: TRBJ2-7
D gene: TRBD1
CDR3 DNA: TGCGCCAGCAGCCAAGGGACAGGGCCGTACGAGCAGTACTTC
CDR3 protein: CASSQGTGPYEQYF

V gene: TRBV10-3
clone size: .
J gene: TRBJ2-7
D gene: .
CDR3 DNA: TGTGCCATCAGTGAGTCCGGGATGCCGTACTTC
CDR3 protein: CAISESGMPYF

V gene: TRBV28
clone size: .
J gene: TRBJ1-2
D gene: .
CDR3 DNA: TGTGCCGTCCGGGACACCACTTCCTATGGCTACACCTTC
CDR3 protein: CAVRDTTSYGYTF

V gene: TRBV14
clone size: .
J gene: TRBJ2-1
D gene: TRBD2
CDR3 DNA: TGTGCCAGCAGCCTCAGCGGGAGTTGGGGCAATGAGCAGTTCTTC
CDR3 protein: CASSLSGSWGNEQFF

V gene: TRBV6-1
clone size: .
J gene: TRBJ2-5
D gene: TRBD1
CDR3 DNA: TGTGCCAGCAGTGAACAGCGACAGGGGGCGTCAGAGACCCAGTACTTC
CDR3 protein: CASSEQRQGASETQYF

V gene: TRBV18
clone size: .
J gene: TRBJ1-1
D gene: .
CDR3 DNA: TGTGCCAGCTCACCCCAACCGGTGGGGAGGGCTGAAGCTTTCTTT
CDR3 protein: CASSPQPVGRAEAFF

V gene: TRBV19
clone size: .
J gene: TRBJ1-5
D gene: TRBD1
CDR3 DNA: TGTGCCAGTAGTATAGAAATACAGGGGATTCAGCCCCAGCATTTT
CDR3 protein: CASSIEIQGIQPQHF

V gene: TRBV27
clone size: .
J gene: TRBJ1-5
D gene: TRBD1
CDR3 DNA: TGTGCCAGCAGTTTTCAGGGGGCTCGGAATCAGCCCCAGCATTTT
CDR3 protein: CASSFQGARNQPQHF

V gene: TRBV6-5
clone size: .
J gene: TRBJ2-6
D gene: .
CDR3 DNA: TGTGCCAGCACACTCTCTGGGGCCAACGTCCTGACTTTC
CDR3 protein: CASTLSGANVLTF

V gene: TRBV5-8
clone size: .
J gene: TRBJ2-5
D gene: .
CDR3 DNA: TGTGCCAGCAGCCCGGGGAACCGATGGGAGACCCAGTACTTC
CDR3 protein: CASSPGNRWETQYF

V gene: TRBV19
clone size: .
J gene: TRBJ1-5
D gene: .
CDR3 DNA: TGTGCCAACCGCGGAGGGGTACCAAATGGGGGCAATCAGCCCCAGCATTTT
CDR3 protein: CANRGGVPNGGNQPQHF

V gene: TRBV24-1
clone size: .
J gene: TRBJ2-3
D gene: .
CDR3 DNA: TGTGCCACCAGTGATTTTGGGGACCGCGGGGCAGATACGCAGTATTTT
CDR3 protein: CATSDFGDRGADTQYF

V gene: TRBV7-3
clone size: .
J gene: TRBJ2-1
D gene: TRBD2
CDR3 DNA: TGTGCCAGCAGCTCGACTAGCGGGTCTTACAATGAGCAGTTCTTC
CDR3 protein: CASSSTSGSYNEQFF

V gene: TRBV7-8
clone size: .
J gene: TRBJ1-4
D gene: .
CDR3 DNA: TGTGCCAGCAGCTTAGCGGGCGGGGGCTGGAGTAATGAAAAACTGTTTTTT
CDR3 protein: CASSLAGGGWSNEKLFF

V gene: TRBV4-2
clone size: .
J gene: TRBJ2-6
D gene: TRBD2
CDR3 DNA: TGTGCCAGCAGCCAAGTCCTAGCGGCAAACTCTGGGGCCAACGTCCTGACTTTC
CDR3 protein: CASSQVLAANSGANVLTF

V gene: TRBV2
clone size: .
J gene: TRBJ1-4
D gene: TRBD1
CDR3 DNA: TGTGCCAGCAGTGAGATTGGGACAGGACCTAATGAAAAACTGTTTTTT
CDR3 protein: CASSEIGTGPNEKLFF

V gene: TRBV7-9
clone size: .
J gene: TRBJ2-1
D gene: TRBD2
CDR3 DNA: TGTGCCAGCAGCCTGGGACTAGCGGGAGGTGGGGAGCAGTTCTTC
CDR3 protein: CASSLGLAGGGEQFF

V gene: TRBV4-3
clone size: .
J gene: TRBJ2-7
D gene: .
CDR3 DNA: TGCGCCAGCAGCCAACTGGGACTCCCCTCCTACGAGCAGTACTTC
CDR3 protein: CASSQLGLPSYEQYF

V gene: TRBV24-1
clone size: once
J gene: TRBJ1-5
D gene: .
CDR3 DNA: TGTGCCACCAGTGAACAGCACCCTTCGAAAATCAATCAGCCCCAGCATTTT
CDR3 protein: CATSEQHPSKINQPQHF

V gene: TRBV10-1
clone size: .
J gene: TRBJ1-5
D gene: .
CDR3 DNA: TGCGCCAGCCCCCGAGGCAGGGTGGGTAATCAGCCCCAGCATTTT
CDR3 protein: CASPRGRVGNQPQHF

V gene: TRBV6-6
clone size: .
J gene: TRBJ1-5
D gene: .
CDR3 DNA: TGTGCCAGCAGTAGGGGGACCGATTATCAGCCCCAGCATTTT
CDR3 protein: CASSRGTDYQPQHF

V gene: TRBV15
clone size: .
J gene: TRBJ2-4
D gene: .
CDR3 DNA: TGTGCCACCGGGGGACATAAAAACATTCAGTACTTC
CDR3 protein: CATGGHKNIQYF

V gene: TRBV7-2
clone size: .
J gene: TRBJ2-7
D gene: .
CDR3 DNA: TGTGCCAGCAGCTTAAGGTCGACCAGGGCGAACCCCTACGAGCAGTACTTC
CDR3 protein: CASSLRSTRANPYEQYF

V gene: TRBV15
clone size: .
J gene: TRBJ1-4
D gene: TRBD1
CDR3 DNA: TGTGCCACCAGCAGAGATCCCGGGACAGGAGAGTCAAAACTGTTTTTT
CDR3 protein: CATSRDPGTGESKLFF

V gene: TRBV27
clone size: .
J gene: TRBJ2-3
D gene: TRBD2
CDR3 DNA: TGTGCCAGCAGTCACCTAGCGGGAGACGCCACAGATACGCAGTATTTT
CDR3 protein: CASSHLAGDATDTQYF

V gene: TRBV3-1/TRBV3-2
clone size: .
J gene: TRBJ2-1
D gene: TRBD2
CDR3 DNA: TGTGCCAGCAGCCAAGCTAGCGGGGGGGGTGTTCCTGAGCAGTTCTTC
CDR3 protein: CASSQASGGGVPEQFF

V gene: TRBV6-5
clone size: few
J gene: TRBJ2-4
D gene: TRBD1
CDR3 DNA: TGTGCCAGCAGTCGGGGACAGGGTCGCATTCAGTACTTC
CDR3 protein: CASSRGQGRIQYF

V gene: TRBV7-6
clone size: .
J gene: TRBJ2-1
D gene: TRBD2
CDR3 DNA: TGTGCCAGCAGCTTACGCCCTAGCGGGAGCTACAATGAGCAGTTCTTC
CDR3 protein: CASSLRPSGSYNEQFF

V gene: TRBV30
clone size: .
J gene: TRBJ1-3
D gene: TRBD1
CDR3 DNA: TGTGCCTGGACCTCAGGGACAGGGGGCTCTGGAAACACCATATATTTT
CDR3 protein: CAWTSGTGGSGNTIYF

V gene: TRBV6-2/TRBV6-3
clone size: .
J gene: TRBJ1-1
D gene: TRBD1
CDR3 DNA: TGTGCCAGCAGTCACAGGGGGCTCAAGAACACTGAAGCTTTCTTT
CDR3 protein: CASSHRGLKNTEAFF

V gene: TRBV28
clone size: .
J gene: TRBJ2-4
D gene: TRBD1
CDR3 DNA: TGTGCCAGCGGGGACAGGGGTTTCAAAAACATTCAGTACTTC
CDR3 protein: CASGDRGFKNIQYF

V gene: TRBV28
clone size: .
J gene: TRBJ2-7
D gene: TRBD2
CDR3 DNA: TGTGCCAGCAGTTCGGCTAGCGGGATTAAGTACGAGCAGTACTTC
CDR3 protein: CASSSASGIKYEQYF

V gene: TRBV7-8
clone size: .
J gene: TRBJ1-2
D gene: .
CDR3 DNA: TGTGCCAGCAGCTCAACCACAGGGTTTGGCTACACCTTC
CDR3 protein: CASSSTTGFGYTF

V gene: TRBV9
clone size: few
J gene: TRBJ2-7
D gene: .
CDR3 DNA: TGTGCCAGCAGCGTAGTTGCGGCGAGCTCCTACGAGCAGTACTTC
CDR3 protein: CASSVVAASSYEQYF

V gene: TRBV5-1
clone size: .
J gene: TRBJ2-5
D gene: .
CDR3 DNA: TGCGCCAGCAGTTTGGGGGGACTCGAAGAGACCCAGTACTTC
CDR3 protein: CASSLGGLEETQYF

V gene: TRBV28
clone size: .
J gene: TRBJ1-1
D gene: .
CDR3 DNA: TGTGCCAGCAGTTCCCTTCGGACTGCTGGGTACACTGAAGCTTTCTTT
CDR3 protein: CASSSLRTAGYTEAFF

V gene: TRBV7-6
clone size: .
J gene: TRBJ2-7
D gene: TRBD2
CDR3 DNA: TGTGCCAGCAGCTTCTCTAGCGGGAGCTACGAGCAGTACTTC
CDR3 protein: CASSFSSGSYEQYF

V gene: TRBV5-1
clone size: once
J gene: TRBJ2-7
D gene: TRBD1
CDR3 DNA: TGCGCCAGCAGCCCCGGGACAGGGGGCCTCGAGCAGTACTTC
CDR3 protein: CASSPGTGGLEQYF

V gene: TRBV6-2/TRBV6-3
clone size: once
J gene: TRBJ2-7
D gene: .
CDR3 DNA: TGTGCCAGCAGTTATGGACTTACCTACGAGCAGTACTTC
CDR3 protein: CASSYGLTYEQYF

V gene: TRBV27
clone size: .
J gene: TRBJ1-2
D gene: .
CDR3 DNA: TGTGCCAGCAGAGGGGCAGGGTACGGCTACACCTTC
CDR3 protein: CASRGAGYGYTF

V gene: TRBV7-9
clone size: .
J gene: TRBJ2-1
D gene: .
CDR3 DNA: TGTGCCAGCAGCTTAGGACAGGTCACCTACAATGAGCAGTTCTTC
CDR3 protein: CASSLGQVTYNEQFF

V gene: TRBV5-4
clone size: few
J gene: TRBJ2-7
D gene: TRBD1
CDR3 DNA: TGTGCCAGCAGCTCCGGACAGGGGTCCGTTAACTACGAGCAGTACTTC
CDR3 protein: CASSSGQGSVNYEQYF

V gene: TRBV9
clone size: .
J gene: TRBJ2-1
D gene: TRBD1
CDR3 DNA: TGTGCCAGCAGTGAGACAGGGGAGTTATACAATGAGCAGTTCTTC
CDR3 protein: CASSETGELYNEQFF

V gene: TRBV28
clone size: .
J gene: TRBJ1-2
D gene: .
CDR3 DNA: TGTGCCAGCAGTTCCCCGGGACAAGGCGATGGCTACACCTTC
CDR3 protein: CASSSPGQGDGYTF

V gene: TRBV10-3
clone size: .
J gene: TRBJ2-7
D gene: .
CDR3 DNA: TGTGCCACCGGGAACCCCACCTACGAGCAGTACTTC
CDR3 protein: CATGNPTYEQYF

V gene: TRBV9
clone size: .
J gene: TRBJ2-1
D gene: TRBD2
CDR3 DNA: TGTGCCAGCAGCGTTTCAGCGGGAGAGCGTTACAATGAGCAGTTCTTC
CDR3 protein: CASSVSAGERYNEQFF

V gene: TRBV19
clone size: .
J gene: TRBJ2-5
D gene: TRBD1
CDR3 DNA: TGTGCCAGTAGTACAACAGGGGGAGGAGAGACCCAGTACTTC
CDR3 protein: CASSTTGGGETQYF